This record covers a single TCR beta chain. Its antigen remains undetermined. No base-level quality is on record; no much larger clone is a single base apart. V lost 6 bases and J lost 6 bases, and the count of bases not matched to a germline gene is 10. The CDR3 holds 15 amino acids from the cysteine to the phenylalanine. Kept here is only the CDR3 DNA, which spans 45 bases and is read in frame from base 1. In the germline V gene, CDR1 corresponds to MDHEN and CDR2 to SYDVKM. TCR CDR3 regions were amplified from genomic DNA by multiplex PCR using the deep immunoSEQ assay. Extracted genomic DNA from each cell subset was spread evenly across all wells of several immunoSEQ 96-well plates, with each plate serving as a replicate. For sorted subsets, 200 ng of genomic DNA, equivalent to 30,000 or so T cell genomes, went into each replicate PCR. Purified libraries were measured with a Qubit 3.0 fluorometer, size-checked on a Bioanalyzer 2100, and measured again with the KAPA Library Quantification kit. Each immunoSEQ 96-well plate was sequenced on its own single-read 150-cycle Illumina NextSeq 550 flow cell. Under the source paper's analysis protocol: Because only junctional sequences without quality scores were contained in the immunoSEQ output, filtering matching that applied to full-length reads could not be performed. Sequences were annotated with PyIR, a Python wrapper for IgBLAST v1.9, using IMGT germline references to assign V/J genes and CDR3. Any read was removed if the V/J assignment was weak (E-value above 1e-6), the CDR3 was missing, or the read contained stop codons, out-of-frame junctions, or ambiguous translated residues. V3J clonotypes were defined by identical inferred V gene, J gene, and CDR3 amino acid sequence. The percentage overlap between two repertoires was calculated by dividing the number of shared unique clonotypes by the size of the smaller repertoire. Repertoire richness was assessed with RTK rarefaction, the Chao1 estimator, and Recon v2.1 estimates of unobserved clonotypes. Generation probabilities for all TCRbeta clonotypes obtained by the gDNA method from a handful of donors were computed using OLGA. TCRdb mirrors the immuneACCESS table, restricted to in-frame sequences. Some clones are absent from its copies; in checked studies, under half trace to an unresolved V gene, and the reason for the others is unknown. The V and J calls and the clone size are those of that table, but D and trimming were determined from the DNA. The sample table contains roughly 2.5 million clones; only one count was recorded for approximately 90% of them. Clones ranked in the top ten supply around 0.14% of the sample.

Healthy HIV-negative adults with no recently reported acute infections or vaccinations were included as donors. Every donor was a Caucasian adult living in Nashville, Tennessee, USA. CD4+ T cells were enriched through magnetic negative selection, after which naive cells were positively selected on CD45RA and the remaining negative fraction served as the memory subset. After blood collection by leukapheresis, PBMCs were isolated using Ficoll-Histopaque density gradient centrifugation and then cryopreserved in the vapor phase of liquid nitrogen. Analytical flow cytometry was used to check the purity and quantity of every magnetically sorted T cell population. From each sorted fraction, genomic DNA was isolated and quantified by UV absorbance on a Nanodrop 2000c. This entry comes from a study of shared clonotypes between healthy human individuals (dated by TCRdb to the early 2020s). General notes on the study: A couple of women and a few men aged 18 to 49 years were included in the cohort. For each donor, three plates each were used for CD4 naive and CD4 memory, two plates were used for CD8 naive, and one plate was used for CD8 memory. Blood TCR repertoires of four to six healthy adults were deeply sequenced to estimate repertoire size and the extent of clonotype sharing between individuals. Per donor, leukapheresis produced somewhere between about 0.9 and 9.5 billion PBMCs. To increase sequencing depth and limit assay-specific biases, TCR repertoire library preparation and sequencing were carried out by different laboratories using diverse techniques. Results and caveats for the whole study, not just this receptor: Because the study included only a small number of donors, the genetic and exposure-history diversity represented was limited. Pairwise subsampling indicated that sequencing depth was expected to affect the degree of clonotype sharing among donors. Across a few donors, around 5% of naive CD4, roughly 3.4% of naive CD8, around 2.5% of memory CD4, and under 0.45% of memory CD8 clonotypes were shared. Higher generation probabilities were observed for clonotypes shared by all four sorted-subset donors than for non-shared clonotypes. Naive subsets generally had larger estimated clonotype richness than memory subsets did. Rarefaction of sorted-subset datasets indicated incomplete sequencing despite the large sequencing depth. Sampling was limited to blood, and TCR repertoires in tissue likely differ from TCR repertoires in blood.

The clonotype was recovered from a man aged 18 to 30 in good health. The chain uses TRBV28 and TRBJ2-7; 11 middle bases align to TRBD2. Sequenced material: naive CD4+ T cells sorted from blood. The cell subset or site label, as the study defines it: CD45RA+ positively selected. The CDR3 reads CASSPQLAGEFEQYF. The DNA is TGTGCCAGCAGCCCCCAACTAGCGGGAGAGTTCGAGCAGTACTTC.